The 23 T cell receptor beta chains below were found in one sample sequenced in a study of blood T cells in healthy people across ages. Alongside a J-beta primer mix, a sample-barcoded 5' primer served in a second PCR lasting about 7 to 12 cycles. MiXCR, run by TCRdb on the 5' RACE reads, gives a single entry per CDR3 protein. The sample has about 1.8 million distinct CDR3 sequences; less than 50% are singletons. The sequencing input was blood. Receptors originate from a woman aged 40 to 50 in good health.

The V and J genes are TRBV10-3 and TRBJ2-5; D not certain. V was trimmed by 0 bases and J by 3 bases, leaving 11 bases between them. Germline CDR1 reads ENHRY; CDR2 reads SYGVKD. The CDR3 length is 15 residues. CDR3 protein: CAISESAQRKETQYF. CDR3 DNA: TGTGCCATCAGTGAGTCTGCGCAGAGAAAAGAGACCCAGTACTTC.

CDR3 loop: CATSRDVRLIDGYTF. The DNA for the CDR3 is TGTGCCACCAGCAGAGATGTTCGATTAATAGATGGCTACACCTTC. This chain uses TRBV15 with TRBJ1-2; the D is unclear. Germline V CDR1 and CDR2: LNHNV, YYDKDF (reference sequence). Trimming cost V 0 bases and J 6 bases, with 14 bases left between them. The CDR3 spans 15 residues.

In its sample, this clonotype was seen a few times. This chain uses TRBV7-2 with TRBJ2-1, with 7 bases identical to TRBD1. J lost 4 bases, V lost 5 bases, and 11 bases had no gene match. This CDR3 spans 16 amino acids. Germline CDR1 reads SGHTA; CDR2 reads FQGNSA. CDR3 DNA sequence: TGTGCCAGCAGCACCATCTCGGGACAGAGTTACAATGAGCAGTTCTTC. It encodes CASSTISGQSYNEQFF.

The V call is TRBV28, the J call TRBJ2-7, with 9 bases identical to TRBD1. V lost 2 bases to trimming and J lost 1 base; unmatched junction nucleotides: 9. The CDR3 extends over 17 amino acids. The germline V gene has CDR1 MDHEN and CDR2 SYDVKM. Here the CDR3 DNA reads TGTGCCAGCAGTTTAGTAGTATTCGGGACAGGGTCCTACGAGCAGTACTTC. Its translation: CASSLVVFGTGSYEQYF.

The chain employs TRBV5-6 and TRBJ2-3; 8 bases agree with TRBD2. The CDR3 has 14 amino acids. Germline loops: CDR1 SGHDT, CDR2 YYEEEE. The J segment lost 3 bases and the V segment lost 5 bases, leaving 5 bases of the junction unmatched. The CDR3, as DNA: TGTGCCAGCAGATCCCGGGGGGGGACAGATACGCAGTATTTT. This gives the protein CASRSRGGTDTQYF. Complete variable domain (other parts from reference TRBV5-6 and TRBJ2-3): DAGVTQSPTHLIKTRGQQVTLRCSPKSGHDTVSWYQQALGQGPQFIFQYYEEEERQRGNFPDRFSGHQFPNYSSELNVNALLLGDSALYLCASRSRGGTDTQYFGPGTRLTVL.

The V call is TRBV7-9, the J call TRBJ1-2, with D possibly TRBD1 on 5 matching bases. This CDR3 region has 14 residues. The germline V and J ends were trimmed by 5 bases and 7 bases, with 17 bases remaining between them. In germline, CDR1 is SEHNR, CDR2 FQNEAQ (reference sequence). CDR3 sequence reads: CASSPVGPLGGYTF. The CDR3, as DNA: TGTGCCAGCAGCCCCGTGGGGCCCCTTGGTGGCTACACCTTC.

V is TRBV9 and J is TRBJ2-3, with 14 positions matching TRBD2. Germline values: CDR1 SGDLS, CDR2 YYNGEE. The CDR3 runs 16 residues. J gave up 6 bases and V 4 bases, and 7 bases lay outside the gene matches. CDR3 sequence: CASSFGTSGGPDTQYF. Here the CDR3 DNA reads TGTGCCAGCAGCTTCGGGACTAGCGGGGGCCCGGATACGCAGTATTTT.

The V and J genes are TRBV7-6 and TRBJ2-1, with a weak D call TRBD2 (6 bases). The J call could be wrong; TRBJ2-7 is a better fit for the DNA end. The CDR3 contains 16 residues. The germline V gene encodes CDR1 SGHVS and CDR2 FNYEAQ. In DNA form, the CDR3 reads TGTGCCAGCAGCGGTTACGGGACTTTACCCTACAATGAGCAGTACTTC. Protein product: CASSGYGTLPYNEQYF.

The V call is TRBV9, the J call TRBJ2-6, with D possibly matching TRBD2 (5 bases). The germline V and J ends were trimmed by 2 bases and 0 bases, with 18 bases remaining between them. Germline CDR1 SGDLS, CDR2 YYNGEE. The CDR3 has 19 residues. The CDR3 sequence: CASSVNIRELSSGANVLTF. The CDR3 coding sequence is TGTGCCAGCAGCGTCAATATCCGGGAACTTAGCTCTGGGGCCAACGTCCTGACTTTC.

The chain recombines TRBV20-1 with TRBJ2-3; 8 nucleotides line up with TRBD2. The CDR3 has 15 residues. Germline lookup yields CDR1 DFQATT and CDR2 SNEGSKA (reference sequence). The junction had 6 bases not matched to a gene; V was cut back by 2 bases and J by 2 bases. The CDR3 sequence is CSARSAGGDTDTQYF. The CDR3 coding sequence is TGCAGTGCTAGATCCGCGGGGGGCGACACAGATACGCAGTATTTT.

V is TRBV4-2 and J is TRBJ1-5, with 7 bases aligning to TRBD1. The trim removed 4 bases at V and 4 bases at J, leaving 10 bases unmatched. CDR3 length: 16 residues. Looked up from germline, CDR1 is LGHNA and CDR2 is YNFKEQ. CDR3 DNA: TGTGCCAGCAGCCGGATTGCAAACAGGGGAAATCAGCCCCAGCATTTT. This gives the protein CASSRIANRGNQPQHF.

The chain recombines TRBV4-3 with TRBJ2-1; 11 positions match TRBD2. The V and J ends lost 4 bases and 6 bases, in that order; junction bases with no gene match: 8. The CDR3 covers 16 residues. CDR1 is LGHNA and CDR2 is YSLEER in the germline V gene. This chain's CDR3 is CASSLRPGLAVNEQFF. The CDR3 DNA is TGCGCCAGCAGCCTCCGACCGGGACTAGCGGTCAATGAGCAGTTCTTC.

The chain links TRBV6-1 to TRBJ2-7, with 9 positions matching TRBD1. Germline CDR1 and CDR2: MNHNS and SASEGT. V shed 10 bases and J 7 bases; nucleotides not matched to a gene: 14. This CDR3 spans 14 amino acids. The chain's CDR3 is CATRQGEAPGEQYF. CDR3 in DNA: TGTGCCACTAGACAGGGGGAAGCACCGGGGGAGCAGTACTTC.

The DNA of the CDR3 is TGTGCCAGCAGCCCCAACCGGATGGGCTATAGAGAGGAGCAGTTCTTC. Residues: CASSPNRMGYREEQFF. The chain carries TRBV7-2 and TRBJ2-1; D is undetermined. V gave up 5 bases and J gave up 10 bases, with 24 bases separating them. Germline values: CDR1 SGHTA, CDR2 FQGNSA. The length of the CDR3 is 16 residues.

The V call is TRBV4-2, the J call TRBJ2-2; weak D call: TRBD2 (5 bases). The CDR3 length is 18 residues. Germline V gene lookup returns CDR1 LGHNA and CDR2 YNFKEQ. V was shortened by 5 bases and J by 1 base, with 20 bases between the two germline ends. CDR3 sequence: CASSSPEGIAQNTGELFF. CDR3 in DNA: TGTGCCAGCAGCTCTCCCGAAGGCATAGCGCAGAACACCGGGGAGCTGTTTTTT.

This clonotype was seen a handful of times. CDR3 sequence: CASSLSPQGATDTQYF. The DNA of the CDR3 is TGCGCCAGCAGCTTGTCACCACAGGGGGCTACAGATACGCAGTATTTT. The rearrangement links TRBV5-1 to TRBJ2-3; TRBD1 matches 9 bases. The CDR3 has 16 residues. V dropped 1 base and J dropped 3; count of bases not matched to a gene: 6. The germline CDR1 and CDR2 sequences are SGHRS and YFSETQ.

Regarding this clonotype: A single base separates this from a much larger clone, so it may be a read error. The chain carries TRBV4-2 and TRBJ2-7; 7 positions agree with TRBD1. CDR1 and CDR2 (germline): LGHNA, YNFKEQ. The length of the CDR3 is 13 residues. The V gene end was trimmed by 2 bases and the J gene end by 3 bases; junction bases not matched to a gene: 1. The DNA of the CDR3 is TGTGCCAGCAGCCAAAGGACAGGCTACGAGCAGTACTTC. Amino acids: CASSQRTGYEQYF.

The CDR3: CASSQGRVGTDTQYF. DNA for the CDR3: TGCGCCAGCAGCCAGGGACGAGTGGGCACAGATACGCAGTATTTT. The chain has TRBV4-1 and TRBJ2-3, with D perhaps assigned TRBD1 or TRBD2 (5 bases each). Germline lookup yields CDR1 MGHRA and CDR2 YSYEKL. V lost 3 bases and J lost 1, with 11 bases in between. The CDR3 runs 15 residues.

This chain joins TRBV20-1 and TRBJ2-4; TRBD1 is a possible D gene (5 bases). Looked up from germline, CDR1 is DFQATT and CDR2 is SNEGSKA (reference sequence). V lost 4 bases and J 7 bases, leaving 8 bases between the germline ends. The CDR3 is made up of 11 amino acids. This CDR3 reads CSATKGNIQYF. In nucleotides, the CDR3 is TGCAGTGCTACAAAGGGGAACATTCAGTACTTC.

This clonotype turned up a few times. CDR3 DNA sequence: TGCGCCAGCCGACCGGGACTAGCGCAGAGGGCCGGAAACATTCAGTACTTC. This sequence encodes CASRPGLAQRAGNIQYF. The V gene is TRBV5-1, the J gene TRBJ2-4; TRBD2 matches at 10 bases. Germline V CDR1 and CDR2: SGHRS, YFSETQ. The length of the CDR3 is 17 residues. V shed 7 bases, J shed 6 bases, and the junction held 16 bases outside the gene matches.

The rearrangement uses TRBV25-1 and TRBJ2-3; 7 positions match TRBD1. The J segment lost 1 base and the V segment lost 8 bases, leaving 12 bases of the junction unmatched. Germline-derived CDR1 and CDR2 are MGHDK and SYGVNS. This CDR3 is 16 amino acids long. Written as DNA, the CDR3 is TGTGCCAGCCTTCACAGGGGCCCGGCAGGCACAGATACGCAGTATTTT. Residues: CASLHRGPAGTDTQYF.

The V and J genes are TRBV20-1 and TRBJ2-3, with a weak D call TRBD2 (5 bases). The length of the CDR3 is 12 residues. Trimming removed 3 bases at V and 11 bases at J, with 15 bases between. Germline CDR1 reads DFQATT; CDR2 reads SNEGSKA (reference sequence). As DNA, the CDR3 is TGCAGTGCTAGTAGCGAGTTAGTATTGCAGTATTTT. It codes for CSASSELVLQYF.

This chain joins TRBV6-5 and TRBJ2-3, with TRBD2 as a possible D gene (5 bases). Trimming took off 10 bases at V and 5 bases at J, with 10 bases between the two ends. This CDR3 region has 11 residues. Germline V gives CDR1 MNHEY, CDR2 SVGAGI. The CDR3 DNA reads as TGTGCCACCCTCCGGGGAGATACGCAGTATTTT. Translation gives CATLRGDTQYF.